What follows are 21 T cell receptor beta chains derived from one specimen sequenced in a study of shared clonotypes between healthy human individuals. The data were produced by immunoSEQ multiplex PCR, yet TCRdb's version contains in-frame clones alone and is incomplete. The table lists fewer than 650,000 clones, about three quarters of them singletons. The sequenced sample consisted of PBMCs. Receptor source: a middle-aged woman in good health. Some clones in this sample may be carry-over from other donors' samples.

The V call is TRBV19, the J call TRBJ2-7; 7 bases line up with TRBD1. This CDR3 is built from 14 residues. Germline values: CDR1 LNHDA, CDR2 SQIVND (reference sequence). V shed 4 bases and J 3 bases; nucleotides not matched to a gene: 6. Here the CDR3 DNA reads TGTGCCAGTAGTAGACAGGGCGGTTTCTACGAGCAGTACTTC. This codes for CASSRQGGFYEQYF.

To note about this clone: Different DNA sequences within this sample yield the same CDR3. V gene TRBV10-3 combines with J gene TRBJ2-2; weak D call: TRBD2 (5 bases). With 4 bases removed from V and 2 bases from J, the gap between germline ends came to 8 bases. This CDR3 spans 14 amino acids. Looked up from germline, CDR1 is ENHRY and CDR2 is SYGVKD. The CDR3 DNA sequence: TGTGCCATCAGTGGACGGACTAACACCGGGGAGCTGTTTTTT. Translated, it gives CAISGRTNTGELFF.

The chain joins TRBV27 to TRBJ2-6; 8 bases fit TRBD1. V lost 8 bases, J lost 2 bases, and 23 bases stayed unmatched. The germline V gene encodes CDR1 MNHEY and CDR2 SMNVEV (reference sequence). The CDR3 sequence is 21 residues long. This CDR3 reads CASPSIPPGDRQIPGANVLTF. The CDR3 DNA reads as TGTGCCAGCCCTTCAATCCCGCCCGGGGACAGGCAGATCCCTGGGGCCAACGTCCTGACTTTC.

This clone was seen just once. The chain couples TRBV13 to TRBJ1-2; D not certain. This CDR3 spans 16 amino acids. Germline V CDR1 and CDR2: PRHDT, FYEKMQ (reference sequence). V was pared by 3 bases and J by 2 bases, with 16 bases between. The chain's CDR3 is CASSFTRVLKNYGYTF. The CDR3 region has the DNA TGTGCCAGCAGCTTTACCCGGGTCCTTAAGAACTATGGCTACACCTTC.

In this sample, this clone turned up a few times. This sample also contains other DNA sequences that code for the same CDR3. The chain has TRBV5-1 and TRBJ1-1; possibly TRBD1 for D (5 bases). The germline gives CDR1 SGHRS, CDR2 YFSETQ. The CDR3 consists of 13 residues. The ends were cut back, 3 bases at V and 5 bases at J, with 11 bases in the middle. CDR3 region: CASSSTGGTEAFF. The CDR3 DNA reads TGCGCCAGCAGCTCGACCGGGGGGACTGAAGCTTTCTTT.

The table lists this clone with many counts. V and J are TRBV4-1 and TRBJ2-3; D call uncertain. V dropped 2 bases and J dropped 1 base, with 13 bases sitting between them. The germline gives CDR1 MGHRA, CDR2 YSYEKL. The CDR3 length is 16 residues. CDR3 coding DNA: TGCGCCAGCAGCCAATCCCCATTGAGAGGCACAGATACGCAGTATTTT. Translating it yields CASSQSPLRGTDTQYF.

This chain links TRBV6-1 with TRBJ1-2; D remains unclear. V was cut by 10 bases and J by 6 bases, with 15 bases left in between. This CDR3 is built from 12 residues. Germline lookup yields CDR1 MNHNS and CDR2 SASEGT. The CDR3 loop is CAILLQGHGYTF. CDR3 DNA: TGTGCCATCCTCCTCCAAGGGCATGGCTACACCTTC.

V usage is TRBV18 and J usage is TRBJ1-2; TRBD1 agrees at 9 bases. V dropped 3 bases and J dropped 7; count of bases not matched to a gene: 9. The CDR3 is 15 residues long. Germline V CDR1 and CDR2: KGHSH, LQKENI. CDR3 nucleotides: TGTGCCAGCTCACCTCGGGACAGGGATATTTCTGGCTACACCTTC. This translates into CASSPRDRDISGYTF.

The gene calls are TRBV5-1 and TRBJ2-5; the D gene is possibly TRBD1 (6 bases). CDR3 length equals 14 residues. The V end lost 0 bases, the J end lost 9 bases, and 15 bases lay between the germline ends. Germline-derived CDR1 and CDR2 are SGHRS and YFSETQ. CDR3 coding DNA: TGCGCCAGCAGCTTGGGGCAGGGGTCCGGGGCCCAGTACTTC. The encoded protein is CASSLGQGSGAQYF.

This chain connects TRBV7-8 to TRBJ1-2, with D possibly TRBD1 on 5 matching bases. Germline values: CDR1 SGHVS, CDR2 FQNEAQ. The CDR3 is 14 amino acids. The germline V and J ends were trimmed by 6 bases and 6 bases, with 17 bases remaining between them. This CDR3 is CASSLTSGVDGYTF. The DNA of the CDR3 is TGTGCCAGCAGTCTCACCTCGGGGGTGGATGGCTACACCTTC.

This clone was observed a few times. The chain has TRBV4-1 and TRBJ2-1, with 10 positions matching TRBD2. The CDR3 has 18 residues. Trimming at V came to 5 bases and at J to 7 bases, leaving 17 bases not matched to a gene. The germline CDR1 and CDR2 sequences are MGHRA and YSYEKL. The CDR3 region is CASSYGLAARTVPNEQFF. As DNA, the CDR3 is TGCGCCAGCAGCTACGGACTAGCGGCGAGAACGGTCCCGAATGAGCAGTTCTTC.

V usage is TRBV14 and J usage is TRBJ2-3; 7 nucleotides line up with TRBD2. The CDR3 consists of 13 residues. The V gene's germline CDR1 is SGHDN and CDR2 FVKESK. The V segment lost 0 bases and the J segment 14 bases; nucleotides outside the gene matches: 8. The CDR3 bases are TGTGCCAGCAGCCAAGACCCTAGCGGAGGGGCGTATTTT. Translating it yields CASSQDPSGGAYF.

This chain connects TRBV30 to TRBJ1-1; D remains unclear. The V end lost 2 bases, the J end lost 10 bases, and 14 bases lay between the germline ends. The CDR3 length is 12 residues. Germline lookup yields CDR1 GTSNPN and CDR2 SVGIG (reference sequence). The chain's CDR3 is CAWSRADRLAFF. CDR3 in DNA: TGTGCCTGGAGTCGCGCCGACCGGTTAGCTTTCTTT.

Only a few counts were recorded for this clone. The same CDR3 also results from other DNA sequences found in this sample. V usage is TRBV6-4 and J usage is TRBJ2-1, with D perhaps matching TRBD1 or TRBD2 (5 bases each). This CDR3 has 14 amino acids. Trimming shortened V by 4 bases and J by 1 base, and 8 bases separated the two germline ends. Germline-derived CDR1 and CDR2 are MRHNA and SNTAGT. In DNA form, the CDR3 reads TGTGCCAGCAGTGGTGAGGGGTCCTACAATGAGCAGTTCTTC. Translation: CASSGEGSYNEQFF.

This clone was seen once. A far larger clone is one nucleotide away, so this likely arose from a read error. V gene TRBV4-1 combines with J gene TRBJ2-7; D unresolved. This CDR3 is 15 amino acids long. Between the trimmed V and J ends, which lost 1 base and 6 bases, there was a span of 16 bases. Looked up from germline, CDR1 is MGHRA and CDR2 is YSYEKL. In nucleotides, the CDR3 is TGCGCCAGCAGCCAAGCGGCCGTAGGCGGCTGCGAGCAGTACTTC. Protein sequence: CASSQAAVGGCEQYF.

The chain uses TRBV28 and TRBJ1-2; D unclear. Trimming removed 10 bases from V and 3 bases from J, with 15 bases in between. The CDR3 length is 13 residues. CDR1 and CDR2 from the germline V gene are MDHEN and SYDVKM. CDR3 sequence: CATEVGSYYGYTF. The CDR3 nucleotides are TGTGCCACCGAAGTCGGATCCTACTATGGCTACACCTTC.

This clone was seen a handful of times. The CDR3 nucleotides are TGCGCCAGCAGCTTTAACCGGGACACCTACGAGCAGTACTTC. Translation: CASSFNRDTYEQYF. The genes are TRBV5-1 and TRBJ2-7, with D possibly matching TRBD1 (6 bases). Per the germline V gene, CDR1 is SGHRS and CDR2 is YFSETQ. This CDR3 region has 14 residues. V was shortened by 2 bases and J by 2 bases, with 11 bases between the two germline ends. Complete variable domain (other parts from reference TRBV5-1 and TRBJ2-7): KAGVTQTPRYLIKTRGQQVTLSCSPISGHRSVSWYQQTPGQGLQFLFEYFSETQRNKGNFPGRFSGRQFSNSRSEMNVSTLELGDSALYLCASSFNRDTYEQYFGPGTRLTVT.

Details on this clone: Other DNA sequences in the same sample also yield this CDR3. The V call is TRBV28, the J call TRBJ2-2; the D gene could be TRBD1 or TRBD2 (5 bases each). Germline CDR1 is MDHEN and CDR2 is SYDVKM. The ends were cut back, 6 bases at V and 2 bases at J, with 13 bases in the middle. The CDR3 totals 15 residues. The CDR3 DNA reads as TGTGCCAGCAGCCCCGGGACGGGCAACACCGGGGAGCTGTTTTTT. This encodes CASSPGTGNTGELFF.

This clone was counted between two and nine times. Since a much larger clone is just one base distant, this may be a read error. V and J are TRBV30 and TRBJ2-5, with TRBD2 matching over 7 bases. The CDR3 is 16 amino acids. Germline CDR1 is GTSNPN and CDR2 is SVGIG (reference sequence). The CDR3 DNA follows: TGTGCCTGGAAGACGGTTCGCCTAGCGGCCAAAGAGGCCCAGTACTTC. It yields the protein CAWKTVRLAAKEAQYF.

The chain uses TRBV5-6 and TRBJ1-4; D gene ambiguous. The V and J ends lost 4 bases and 8 bases respectively, with 18 bases between them. CDR1 is SGHDT, CDR2 YYEEEE, per germline. This CDR3 comprises 15 residues. The CDR3 loop is CASSAIRANGEKLFF. CDR3 bases: TGTGCCAGCAGCGCTATCCGGGCAAACGGAGAAAAACTGTTTTTT.

The CDR3 DNA sequence: TGTGCCACCGAAAGACTAGCCAAATACGAGCAGTACTTC. Encoded protein: CATERLAKYEQYF. The rearrangement joins TRBV28 to TRBJ2-7, with TRBD2 matching over 7 bases. The CDR3 contains 13 residues. Germline loops: CDR1 MDHEN, CDR2 SYDVKM. The junction had 10 bases not matched to a gene; V was cut back by 10 bases and J by 4 bases.